One and the same sample provided the 15 T cell receptor beta chains below, sequenced in a study of T cell responses to AZD1222 COVID-19 vaccine. The assay was immunoSEQ multiplex PCR, and TCRdb's table has in-frame clones only and misses some. The sample contains about 150,000 clones, approximately 88% of which appear only once. Here the sequenced sample was peripheral blood, taken on day 0 of AZD1222 vaccination. The receptors here all came from an adult in good health.

As concerns this clone: Other DNA sequences within the sample encode an identical CDR3. The chain carries TRBV6-5 and TRBJ2-5; D is unresolved. This CDR3 contains 15 residues. The germline CDR1 and CDR2 sequences are MNHEY and SVGAGI. V dropped 5 bases and J dropped 5 bases, with 18 bases sitting between them. The CDR3 bases are TGTGCCAGCAGTCCCCCGGGCCTTGGTAGGGAGACCCAGTACTTC. Amino acids: CASSPPGLGRETQYF.

The chain's CDR3 is CASSTDRVYGYTF. CDR3 sequence (DNA): TGTGCCAGCAGTACCGACAGGGTCTATGGCTACACCTTC. The chain combines TRBV12-3 or TRBV12-4 with TRBJ1-2, with 7 bases identical to TRBD1. J gave up 4 bases and V 5 bases, and 4 bases lay outside the gene matches. The CDR3 totals 13 residues.

This rearrangement joins TRBV19 to TRBJ2-7, with TRBD2 matching 10 bases. The V gene's germline CDR1 is LNHDA and CDR2 SQIVND (reference sequence). The CDR3 extends over 17 amino acids. The J segment lost 0 bases and the V segment lost 5 bases, leaving 10 bases of the junction unmatched. The CDR3 loop reads CASSHPHSGGNSYEQYF. CDR3 coding DNA: TGTGCCAGTAGTCACCCCCATAGCGGGGGGAACTCCTACGAGCAGTACTTC.

V gene TRBV5-1 combines with J gene TRBJ2-1; 8 nucleotides line up with TRBD2. Germline-derived CDR1 and CDR2 are SGHRS and YFSETQ. The CDR3 has 16 amino acids. Trimming cost V 0 bases and J 7 bases; bases outside gene matches: 9. CDR3 DNA: TGCGCCAGCAGCTTGGGTGCGGGGGGTTCTTTAAATGAGCAGTTCTTC. Translated, it gives CASSLGAGGSLNEQFF. The whole variable domain, filled in from reference TRBV5-1 and TRBJ2-1, reads KAGVTQTPRYLIKTRGQQVTLSCSPISGHRSVSWYQQTPGQGLQFLFEYFSETQRNKGNFPGRFSGRQFSNSRSEMNVSTLELGDSALYLCASSLGAGGSLNEQFFGPGTRLTVL.

V gene TRBV25-1 combines with J gene TRBJ1-1; D uncertain. Between the trimmed V and J ends, which lost 6 bases and 1 base, there was a span of 6 bases. The CDR3 totals 12 residues. Germline CDR1 reads MGHDK; CDR2 reads SYGVNS. The CDR3 bases are TGTGCCAGCAGCTACACGAACACTGAAGCTTTCTTT. Translating it yields CASSYTNTEAFF. The full variable domain, in which reference TRBV25-1 and TRBJ1-1 provide the parts outside the CDR3, is EADIYQTPRYLVIGTGKKITLECSQTMGHDKMYWYQQDPGMELHLIHYSYGVNSTEKGDLSSESTVSRIRTEHFPLTLESARPSHTSQYLCASSYTNTEAFFGQGTRLTVV.

This chain connects TRBV28 to TRBJ1-2, with D hard to call. V shed 6 bases and J shed 2 bases, with 19 bases lying between them. The CDR3 runs 16 residues. Germline V lookup: CDR1 MDHEN, CDR2 SYDVKM. CDR3 nucleotides: TGTGCCAGCAGGGAGTGGACCCCGAATCCCAACTATGGCTACACCTTC. Its translation is CASREWTPNPNYGYTF.

The chain has TRBV27 and TRBJ1-3; 8 positions match TRBD1. With 4 bases clipped from V and 4 bases from J, the junction kept 3 bases outside the gene matches. The CDR3 spans 14 residues. Germline V gene data show CDR1 as MNHEY and CDR2 as SMNVEV (reference sequence). CDR3 loop: CASSSTGAGNTIYF. In DNA, the CDR3 is TGTGCCAGCAGTTCGACAGGGGCCGGAAACACCATATATTTT.

The chain carries TRBV28 and TRBJ1-5; a possible D gene is TRBD1 (6 bases). The CDR3 totals 14 residues. Germline values: CDR1 MDHEN, CDR2 SYDVKM. Between the trimmed V and J ends, which lost 5 bases and 0 bases, there was a span of 8 bases. The CDR3 DNA reads as TGTGCCAGCAGTCAAGGGGGTAGCAATCAGCCCCAGCATTTT. Residues: CASSQGGSNQPQHF.

The CDR3 sequence is CASSLAGGDGYTF. The CDR3 coding sequence is TGTGCCAGCAGCTTAGCAGGGGGCGATGGCTACACCTTC. The chain uses TRBV7-9 and TRBJ1-2; TRBD1 agrees at 7 bases. The CDR3 has 13 amino acids. The V and J ends lost 0 bases and 6 bases, in that order; junction bases with no gene match: 1. Germline lookup yields CDR1 SEHNR and CDR2 FQNEAQ (reference sequence).

A few counts support this clone. The chain has TRBV12-3 or TRBV12-4 and TRBJ1-5; D not resolved. Deletions cut 10 bases from V and 0 bases from J, with 10 bases between. The CDR3 spans 13 residues. This CDR3 reads CATSPVSNQPQHF. The CDR3 DNA reads TGTGCCACCTCACCCGTTAGCAATCAGCCCCAGCATTTT.

CDR3 protein: CATRGRQVNTGELFF. The CDR3 nucleotides are TGTGCCACCAGGGGGAGACAGGTGAACACCGGGGAGCTGTTTTTT. V gene TRBV19 combines with J gene TRBJ2-2; TRBD1 aligns across 7 bases. With V trimmed by 10 bases and J by 1 base, 9 bases remained unmatched. Germline V CDR1 and CDR2: LNHDA, SQIVND (reference sequence). The CDR3 contains 15 residues.

This clone was recorded a few times. V and J are TRBV27 and TRBJ1-6, with D perhaps TRBD1 (5 bases). Germline CDR1 MNHEY, CDR2 SMNVEV (reference sequence). Trimming stripped 5 bases from V and 14 bases from J, with 16 bases between. CDR3 size: 13 residues. CDR3 coding DNA: TGTGCCAGCAGTACCTGGGGCTCCTTGGCCCTCCACTTT. Amino acids: CASSTWGSLALHF.

The chain couples TRBV7-2 to TRBJ1-1; D remains ambiguous. The CDR3 length is 16 residues. With 1 base removed from V and 2 bases from J, the gap between germline ends came to 14 bases. The germline V gene encodes CDR1 SGHTA and CDR2 FQGNSA. As DNA, the CDR3 is TGTGCCAGCAGCTTAGATGGGAATTTGGGAAACACTGAAGCTTTCTTT. It translates to CASSLDGNLGNTEAFF.

This clone was seen only once. V and J are TRBV4-2 and TRBJ1-3, with D unclear. V lost 4 bases and J lost 0, with 7 bases in between. The CDR3 consists of 14 residues. From germline, CDR1 is LGHNA and CDR2 YNFKEQ. CDR3 nucleotides: TGTGCCAGCAGCCTCGGGTACTCTGGAAACACCATATATTTT. Translation: CASSLGYSGNTIYF.

The rearrangement links TRBV7-6 to TRBJ1-4; TRBD1 is a possible D gene (5 bases). This CDR3 contains 15 residues. Germline V gene sequence: CDR1 SGHVS, CDR2 FNYEAQ. V lost 2 bases and J 8 bases, leaving 15 bases between the germline ends. CDR3: CASSLRVGGAEKLFF. The CDR3 region has the DNA TGTGCCAGCAGCTTAAGGGTCGGGGGAGCCGAAAAACTGTTTTTT.